The source of this T cell receptor beta chain is a study of post-analysis software for immune sequencing data. This clonotype was counted a few times. Its antigen remains unidentified. Study-level results: TRBV5-6, TRBV5-1 and TRBV20-1 were among four to six TRBV segments more frequent in patients than controls.

The CDR3 extends over 16 amino acids. The V and J ends lost 6 bases and 3 bases, in that order; junction bases with no gene match: 10. The authors incorporated unique molecular identifiers into the TCR beta cDNA libraries. Input of about 0.95 to 10 million T cells yielded 500,000 to 550,000 cDNA molecules. TCRdb itself ran the PCR reads through MiXCR, one entry per CDR3 protein. This sample has 430,000 or so distinct CDR3 sequences; approximately 38% occur once, and the top ten carry around 8%. The TCR was taken from a girl aged 2-10 years with multiple sclerosis. The chain is built from TRBV12-3 or TRBV12-4 and TRBJ2-3; 9 bases line up with TRBD2. Sequencing input: blood. The CDR3 DNA reads as TGTGCCAGCAGCCTTGGTGGCGGGGGGGGAACAGATACGCAGTATTTT. This encodes CASSLGGGGGTDTQYF.